Sequencing of this T cell receptor beta chain was carried out in a study of blood T cell repertoires in COVID-19. Profiling relied on immunoSEQ multiplex PCR, and the TCRdb table lists in-frame clones only, not all of them. The sample holds some 300,000 clones, about 91% seen once. With 8 bases removed from V and 5 bases from J, the gap between germline ends came to 18 bases. CDR3 length: 14 amino acids. Germline lookup yields CDR1 MNHEY and CDR2 SVGAGI. This clonotype was sampled from a young woman who had recovered from COVID-19. Sequences were obtained from peripheral blood. The V and J genes are TRBV6-5 and TRBJ2-5, with D possibly being TRBD2 (6 bases). The CDR3 DNA reads TGTGCCAGCCGGTCCTTCGGAGGGCGGGAGACCCAGTACTTC. Amino acid sequence: CASRSFGGRETQYF.